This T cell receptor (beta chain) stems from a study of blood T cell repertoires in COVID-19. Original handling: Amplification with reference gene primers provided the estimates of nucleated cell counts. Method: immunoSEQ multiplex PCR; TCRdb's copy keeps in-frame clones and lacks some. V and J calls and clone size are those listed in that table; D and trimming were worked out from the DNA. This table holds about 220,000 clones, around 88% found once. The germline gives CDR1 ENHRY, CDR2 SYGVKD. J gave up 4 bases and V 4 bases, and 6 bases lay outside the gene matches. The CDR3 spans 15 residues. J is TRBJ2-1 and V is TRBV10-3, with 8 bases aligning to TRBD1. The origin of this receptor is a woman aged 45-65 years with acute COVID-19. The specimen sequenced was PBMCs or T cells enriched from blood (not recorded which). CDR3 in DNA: TGTGCCATCAGTGGCCAGGGGGCCAGGTACAATGAGCAGTTCTTC. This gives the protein CAISGQGARYNEQFF.